One sample yielded the 22 T cell receptor beta chains listed below, sequenced in a study of human T cells and chemical hapten exposure. Time point: pre-sensitization, week 0. This sample's treatment: therapeutic diphenylcyclopropenone sensitization with weekly scalp DPC. TCRdb analysed the RACE reads with MiXCR anew, one entry per CDR3 protein. The sample records more than 80,000 distinct CDR3 sequences, around 10% being singletons. The sequencing here drew on whole blood, taken in connection with sensitization to the hapten diphenylcyclopropenone (DPC). These receptors were taken from a woman between 50 and 59 years old with alopecia areata. Some clones in this sample may be carry-over from other donors' samples.

This clonotype occurred a few times. The chain carries TRBV10-1 and TRBJ2-3; TRBD2 matches 8 bases. CDR1 and CDR2 (germline): WNHNN, SYGVQD (reference sequence). The CDR3 totals 17 residues. V trimming: 1 base; J trimming: 4 bases; junction bases outside the gene matches: 10. The CDR3 sequence: CASSEWEWAGGPDTQYF. CDR3 DNA sequence: TGCGCCAGCAGTGAGTGGGAGTGGGCGGGAGGTCCAGATACGCAGTATTTT.

There are a few counts of this clonotype. The V call is TRBV29-1, the J call TRBJ1-2; TRBD1 is a possible D gene (5 bases). CDR1 and CDR2 (germline): SQVTM, ANQGSEA. The CDR3 covers 13 residues. The V end was cut by 4 bases, the J end by 6 bases, with 15 bases between. The CDR3 region is CSVGNWGVDGYTF. The CDR3 nucleotides are TGCAGCGTTGGAAACTGGGGGGTTGATGGCTACACCTTC.

A few counts support this clonotype. Here the CDR3 DNA reads TGTGCCAGCAGTTACTCGACTAGCGGGAGTGGGTACGAGCAGTACTTC. Its translation: CASSYSTSGSGYEQYF. This chain connects TRBV6-5 to TRBJ2-7; 12 bases match TRBD2. Germline V lookup: CDR1 MNHEY, CDR2 SVGAGI. Germline trimming cut 0 bases from V and 4 bases from J; bases unmatched to any gene: 4. CDR3 length: 16 residues.

The chain uses TRBV28 and TRBJ1-1, with D hard to call. V lost 2 bases, J lost 10 bases, and 11 bases lay in between. The CDR3 covers 12 residues. In germline, CDR1 is MDHEN, CDR2 SYDVKM. This chain's CDR3 is CASSLPSNPAFF. The DNA of the CDR3 is TGTGCCAGCAGTTTACCGTCAAACCCAGCTTTCTTT.

CDR3 loop: CASSEGTGAADTQYF. Here the CDR3 DNA reads TGCGCCAGCAGTGAAGGGACAGGGGCGGCAGATACGCAGTATTTT. The chain combines TRBV10-1 with TRBJ2-3; the match to TRBD1 covers 10 bases. Germline V gives CDR1 WNHNN, CDR2 SYGVQD (reference sequence). The CDR3 is made up of 15 amino acids. J lost 4 bases, V lost 3 bases, and 4 bases had no gene match.

To note about this clonotype: A much more abundant neighbour one base away suggests this may be a read error. This CDR3 is missing its conserved last phenylalanine or tryptophan, likely due to a read error. The DNA is omitted, as the CDR3 cannot be located on it reliably, and the CDR3 follows TCRdb's listing. The chain recombines TRBV21-1 with TRBJ1-2; the D call of TRBD1 is as the table states it, not checked on the DNA. TRBV21-1 counts as a pseudogene. The CDR3 comprises 14 residues, both ends counted. The CDR3 region is CASSKSRGDYGYTL.

The chain is built from TRBV18 and TRBJ2-7; D is ambiguous. Trimming took off 0 bases at V and 2 bases at J, with 17 bases between the two ends. CDR3 length equals 17 residues. The germline V gene has CDR1 KGHSH and CDR2 LQKENI. CDR3 in DNA: TGTGCCAGCTCACCACCGGCTGGTTCTAGTCAGGCCTACGAGCAGTACTTC. This encodes CASSPPAGSSQAYEQYF.

This clonotype was counted only a few times. The chain employs TRBV9 and TRBJ2-2; 13 bases agree with TRBD2. Germline V gene lookup returns CDR1 SGDLS and CDR2 YYNGEE. There are 16 residues in the CDR3. The ends lost 3 bases at V and 7 bases at J; junction bases unmatched: 6. This CDR3 is CASSAGLAGAVGELFF. The CDR3 coding sequence is TGTGCCAGCAGCGCCGGACTAGCGGGAGCGGTCGGGGAGCTGTTTTTT. Drawing the rest from reference TRBV9 and TRBJ2-2, the complete variable domain is DSGVTQTPKHLITATGQRVTLRCSPRSGDLSVYWYQQSLDQGLQFLIQYYNGEERAKGNILERFSAQQFPDLHSELNLSSLELGDSALYFCASSAGLAGAVGELFFGEGSRLTVL.

This clonotype was seen a handful of times. The chain recombines TRBV2 with TRBJ1-5; 8 nucleotides line up with TRBD1. CDR1 and CDR2 (germline): SNHLY, FYNNEI. Trimming cost V 8 bases and J 6 bases; bases outside gene matches: 9. There are 14 residues in the CDR3. This CDR3 reads CASLGQDLGQPQHF. Written as DNA, the CDR3 is TGTGCCAGCCTGGGACAGGACCTGGGTCAGCCCCAGCATTTT.

DNA for the CDR3: TGTGCCAGTAGCGGAACCCGAGGGAGCAATCAGCCCCAGCATTTT. Its translation is CASSGTRGSNQPQHF. The chain uses TRBV19 and TRBJ1-5; D is uncertain. Germline values: CDR1 LNHDA, CDR2 SQIVND (reference sequence). V lost 6 bases, J lost 1 base, and 13 bases lay in between. The CDR3 sequence is 15 residues long. The full variable domain, completed using reference TRBV19 and TRBJ1-5, is DGGITQSPKYLFRKEGQNVTLSCEQNLNHDAMYWYRQDPGQGLRLIYYSQIVNDFQKGDIAEGYSVSREKKESFPLTVTSAQKNPTAFYLCASSGTRGSNQPQHFGDGTRLSIL.

In its sample, this clonotype was seen a few times. The chain has TRBV27 and TRBJ2-7, with 8 bases matching TRBD2. CDR3 size: 16 residues. Trimming cost V 4 bases and J 4 bases; bases outside gene matches: 12. The germline CDR1 and CDR2 sequences are MNHEY and SMNVEV (reference sequence). The CDR3, as DNA: TGTGCCAGCAGTTCCCTCGGAGAAGCGGGAGTGTACGAGCAGTACTTC. It translates to CASSSLGEAGVYEQYF.

This clonotype came up a few times. The chain recombines TRBV4-3 with TRBJ1-1; the D is unclear. Germline V gene lookup returns CDR1 LGHNA and CDR2 YSLEER. This CDR3 has 14 amino acids. V was pared by 0 bases and J by 1 base, with 6 bases between. In nucleotides, the CDR3 is TGCGCCAGCAGCCAAGAGCGGCAGAACACTGAAGCTTTCTTT. Translated: CASSQERQNTEAFF.

The CDR3 loop is CASSYSNRNQPQHF. CDR3 DNA: TGTGCCAGCAGTTACTCGAACAGGAATCAGCCCCAGCATTTT. This chain connects TRBV6-2 or TRBV6-3 to TRBJ1-5; weak D call: TRBD1 (5 bases). The V and J ends lost 0 bases and 4 bases respectively, with 7 bases between them. CDR1 MNHEY and CDR2 SVGEGT come from the germline V gene. The CDR3 runs 14 residues.

The rearrangement joins TRBV28 to TRBJ2-7, with 7 bases fitting TRBD2. Germline CDR1 MDHEN, CDR2 SYDVKM. Trimming cost V 7 bases and J 5 bases; bases outside gene matches: 8. CDR3 size: 13 residues. The CDR3, as DNA: TGTGCCAGCACGGGCGGGAGCTCGGACGAGCAGTACTTC. Protein sequence: CASTGGSSDEQYF.

This clonotype was picked up a small number of times. The CDR3 protein is CASSGSSSNQPQHF. The CDR3 coding sequence is TGCGCCAGCAGCGGGTCTTCCAGCAATCAGCCCCAGCATTTT. The chain couples TRBV10-2 to TRBJ1-5; the D is unclear. The CDR3 runs to 14 residues. Germline V lookup: CDR1 WSHSY, CDR2 SAAADI. V was clipped by 6 bases and J by 1 base, with 10 bases between them.

Ten or more counts support this clonotype. The chain uses TRBV20-1 and TRBJ2-7; D may match TRBD1 or TRBD2 (5 bases each). CDR1 is DFQATT, CDR2 SNEGSKA, per germline (reference sequence). The V end lost 5 bases, the J end lost 7 bases, and 15 bases lay between the germline ends. There are 12 residues in the CDR3. The chain's CDR3 is CSAPGALWEQYF. CDR3 coding DNA: TGCAGTGCTCCCGGGGCCCTCTGGGAGCAGTACTTC.

CDR3 bases: TGTGCCAGCAGTACACCTCCAGGGGGGACTGAAGCTTTCTTT. Its translation is CASSTPPGGTEAFF. The chain carries TRBV12-3 or TRBV12-4 and TRBJ1-1, with TRBD1 matching over 7 bases. The J segment lost 5 bases and the V segment lost 5 bases, leaving 8 bases of the junction unmatched. This CDR3 is built from 14 residues.

This clonotype was counted at least ten times. The rearrangement joins TRBV19 to TRBJ1-2, with unresolved D. The V gene's germline CDR1 is LNHDA and CDR2 SQIVND (reference sequence). The V and J ends lost 8 bases and 2 bases respectively, with 12 bases between them. The length of the CDR3 is 13 residues. Written as DNA, the CDR3 is TGTGCCAGTCGGAGGCCACAAAACTATGGCTACACCTTC. Amino acids: CASRRPQNYGYTF. Full variable domain (rest looked up from reference TRBV19 and TRBJ1-2): DGGITQSPKYLFRKEGQNVTLSCEQNLNHDAMYWYRQDPGQGLRLIYYSQIVNDFQKGDIAEGYSVSREKKESFPLTVTSAQKNPTAFYLCASRRPQNYGYTFGSGTRLTVV.

The chain uses TRBV27 and TRBJ2-2, with D perhaps matching TRBD2 (6 bases). The CDR3 is 16 residues long. The V and J ends lost 1 base and 1 base respectively, with 10 bases between them. Germline loops: CDR1 MNHEY, CDR2 SMNVEV (reference sequence). The CDR3 nucleotides are TGTGCCAGCAGTTTATTAGCGGCGGGGAACACCGGGGAGCTGTTTTTT. It is translated as CASSLLAAGNTGELFF.

V usage is TRBV5-1 and J usage is TRBJ1-1; D is perhaps TRBD1 (5 bases). The germline V and J ends were trimmed by 4 bases and 1 base, with 17 bases remaining between them. CDR1 is SGHRS, CDR2 YFSETQ, per germline. There are 16 residues in the CDR3. CDR3 in DNA: TGCGCCAGCAGCAAGGGGACGGACACATGGAACACTGAAGCTTTCTTT. Its translation is CASSKGTDTWNTEAFF.

This clonotype was detected many times. The J gene is TRBJ2-5, the V gene TRBV12-3 or TRBV12-4; D ambiguous. Trimming left V 6 bases short and J 5 bases short, with 13 bases between. The CDR3 runs to 13 residues. CDR3 DNA: TGTGCCAGCAGCCTTACGACTTCGGAGACCCAGTACTTC. It is translated as CASSLTTSETQYF.

The gene calls are TRBV7-9 and TRBJ2-3, with D tentatively TRBD2 (6 bases). Between the trimmed V and J ends, which lost 3 bases and 4 bases, there was a span of 23 bases. The CDR3 covers 18 residues. The germline CDR1 and CDR2 sequences are SEHNR and FQNEAQ (reference sequence). CDR3 nucleotides: TGTGCCAGCAGCTTGAGGCGTCAACTAGCTCTACGCGCAGATACGCAGTATTTT. It is translated as CASSLRRQLALRADTQYF.